This TCR beta chain was sequenced for a study of cytomegalovirus exposure and HLA in healthy donors. Study results and caveats: The authors confirmed in vitro that three CMV-associated chains were specific for CMV antigens. Overall, 164 TCR beta chains were annotated as cytomegalovirus-associated. Rare sequences made up most TCRs, while some public TCRs were found in many donors.

Among the 100 to 150 subjects of the validation cohort, separate from the approximately 700-subject first cohort, were the donors. The V gene's germline CDR1 is MDHEN and CDR2 SYDVKM. CDR3 size: 13 residues. Between the trimmed V and J ends, which lost 1 base and 4 bases, there was a span of 7 bases. On this clone: The antigen is undetermined.

Method: immunoSEQ multiplex PCR; TCRdb's copy keeps in-frame clones and lacks some. The sample lists 50,000 or so clones; around nine tenths were seen once. This clonotype was obtained from a woman in her thirties in good health and CMV-seronegative. The rearrangement uses TRBV28 and TRBJ1-2; D possibly corresponds to TRBD1 (5 bases). The sample comprised PBMCs. Here the CDR3 DNA reads TGTGCCAGCAGTTTATCAGGGATCTATGGCTACACCTTC. Its translation is CASSLSGIYGYTF.